This T cell receptor beta chain was profiled in a study of cytomegalovirus exposure and HLA in healthy donors. The overall study: Caucasian-associated ancestry cluster membership applied to about four fifths of around 400 genotyped donors.

Germline values: CDR1 SGHTA, CDR2 FQGTGA. This CDR3 is 14 amino acids long. V was shortened by 3 bases and J by 1 base, with 7 bases between the two germline ends. Study outcomes and limitations: Within an earlier analysis, most TCR beta V segments proved productive either about 90% or about 30% of the time. Reported performance of the classifier showed diagnosis of cytomegalovirus status with high specificity and sensitivity. As a later analysis revealed, most CMV-associated TCR beta chains appeared HLA-restricted.

About this clone: Its antigen is undetermined.

The PCR used 60 Vbeta and 13 Jbeta primers. Profiling relied on immunoSEQ multiplex PCR, and the TCRdb table lists in-frame clones only, not all of them. This specimen shows about 72,000 clones; the ten leading clones hold approximately 4.5%. This clonotype was sampled from a woman in her thirties or forties in good health and CMV-seropositive. What was sequenced was PBMCs. V gene TRBV7-3 combines with J gene TRBJ2-4; the D gene is possibly TRBD2 (6 bases). The DNA for the CDR3 is TGTGCCAGCAGCTTGGGAGGCGCCAAAAACATTCAGTACTTC. Protein: CASSLGGAKNIQYF.